The source of this T cell receptor (beta chain) is a study of T-cell memory formation after mild COVID-19 (dated by TCRdb to the early 2020s). Turning to the overall study: TCR sequence clusters from the two donors were found to be largely donor specific. T-cell clones expanding and contracting after mild COVID-19 in a couple of donors were tracked by longitudinal TCRalpha and TCRbeta repertoire sequencing. The cohort was made up of two young adult volunteers, one female and one male, who were previously healthy.

Sequenced on an Illumina NovaSeq 6000. TCRalpha and TCRbeta cDNA libraries were built by 5'RACE with constant-segment primers, adding sample barcodes and unique molecular identifiers. Trizol reagent was used to extract RNA from every sample. The libraries were amplified in two PCR steps, and the second step added a second sample barcode and Illumina TruSeq adapters. The libraries were sequenced on an Illumina NovaSeq using 2 x 150 bp paired-end reads. For the original study's pipeline: Reads were demultiplexed and collapsed into UMI-guided consensus sequences with migec v1.2.7. Using mixcr v2.1.11, UMI consensuses were aligned to TRA and TRB V and J templates and then assembled into clonotypes. Expanded or contracted clonotypes were those called significant by both edgeR and NoisET, with noise models trained on biological replicates. edgeR calls used a false discovery rate-adjusted p below 0.01 and a log2 fold-change threshold of 1. As an exploratory analysis of dynamics, max-normalized trajectories of the 1000 most abundant clonotypes were examined with PCA combined with hierarchical clustering. Separately sequenced CD4+ and CD8+ repertoires were used to assign a CD4 or CD8 phenotype to each responding clone. The public reads were quality trimmed at Q25 with fastp and then assembled into clones with MiXCR by TCRdb, keeping productive beta chains. Every CDR3 protein is listed once, alongside the most common genes and DNA of its rows. The V and J calls and clone size come from TCRdb's table, not from the authors' own analysis. This sample holds around 200,000 distinct CDR3 sequences; around 18% were observed only once. Jointly, the top ten make up roughly 4.3% of the sample.

This clonotype appeared many times. This receptor's antigen is unknown. Base qualities are missing; no much larger clone stands one base away. The research as a whole found: The study included only two mild cases, and larger cohorts that include severe cases with pre-infection samples were judged to be necessary. Some responding clones were found in pre-infection memory, which suggests that pre-existing cross-reactive memory T cells took part in the SARS-CoV-2 response. Balanced CD4/CD8 phenotypes were observed for clones contracting from day 15 to 85, whereas a bias towards CD4+ was observed for a second wave of clones expanding from day 15 to 37. The second-wave clones that peaked on day 37 were not confirmed to be SARS-CoV-2 specific. Contracting CD4+ clones turned up mainly in the CM and EM memory subsets, whereas EMRA was where CD8+ clones were enriched.

Trimming accounts for 5 bases at V and 5 bases at J, while the number of junction bases matched to no gene is 5. The CDR3 contains 13 residues, cysteine and phenylalanine counted. Here the CDR3 DNA is all that survives: 39 bases in frame from base 1. The germline V gene (reference sequence) yields MNHEY for CDR1 and SMNVEV for CDR2. Ficoll-Paque density gradient centrifugation was the method used to isolate PBMCs. Sequencing was done on a sample of PBMCs or a T cell subset sorted from them (not recorded which). The V and J genes are TRBV27 and TRBJ2-5; 7 central bases correspond to TRBD1. The receptor's source is a man between 18 and 29 years old who had mild COVID-19 (a few samples of this study predate the infection). The sample titles of this study are shuffled in the database, so cell type and time point are left out; the donor was told from shared clones. The DNA sequence reads TGTGCCAGCAGTCTGACAGGGTTGGAGACCCAGTACTTC. Its amino acids are CASSLTGLETQYF.